These 28 T cell receptor beta chains share one sample of origin, sequenced in a study of Graves' ophthalmopathy and Graves' hyperthyroidism. RNA transcripts provided the template for amplifying TCR beta CDR3 regions. RT-PCR with HTBI primers came first, then second-round multiplex PCR. TCRdb independently ran MiXCR on the multiplex PCR reads; one entry per CDR3 protein. This sample has 200,000 to 250,000 distinct CDR3 sequences; about 47% occur once, and the top ten carry around 43%. Specimen: peripheral blood. These receptors all come from an adult man with Graves' ophthalmopathy.

V gene TRBV9 combines with J gene TRBJ1-6, with 7 bases matching TRBD1. V lost 3 bases, J lost 4 bases, and 7 bases stayed unmatched. The CDR3 is made up of 16 amino acids. Germline CDR1 and CDR2: SGDLS and YYNGEE. The CDR3 is CASSADRVGYNSPLHF. The CDR3 DNA reads TGTGCCAGCAGCGCCGACAGGGTTGGGTATAATTCACCCCTCCACTTT.

This clonotype was detected only once. The chain uses TRBV5-6 and TRBJ2-3; no clear D. Trimming took 3 bases from V and 6 from J, leaving 14 bases between them. CDR1 and CDR2 from the germline V gene are SGHDT and YYEEEE. The CDR3 totals 14 residues. This chain's CDR3 is CASSSWATRDTQYF. The CDR3 bases are TGTGCCAGCAGCTCCTGGGCTACTCGTGATACGCAGTATTTT.

To note about this clonotype: A junction boundary mismatches the germline segment, possibly from a read error. The rearrangement joins TRBV5-1 to TRBJ1-5; D perhaps matches TRBD1 (6 bases). CDR1 and CDR2 from the germline V gene are SGHRS and YFSETQ. There are 18 residues in the CDR3. In DNA, the CDR3 is TGCGCCAGCAGCTTGTTACCCGCGAATACAGGGTTAAATCGGCCCCAGCATTTT. Amino acids: CASSLLPANTGLNRPQHF.

This clonotype was counted a single time. One base away lies a much larger clone, so this may be a sequencing read error. The chain combines TRBV7-9 with TRBJ2-7; no clear D. CDR3 length: 15 residues. Germline CDR1 is SEHNR and CDR2 is FQNEAQ (reference sequence). CDR3 protein: CAGSLRATPAYEQYF. The CDR3 bases are TGTGCCGGCAGCTTAAGGGCAACTCCAGCCTACGAGCAGTACTTC.

This clonotype was seen ten or more times. V and J are TRBV7-2 and TRBJ1-4, with unresolved D. Looked up from germline, CDR1 is SGHTA and CDR2 is FQGNSA. Trimming took off 1 base at V and 8 bases at J, with 11 bases between the two ends. This CDR3 is built from 14 residues. The CDR3 region has the DNA TGTGCCAGCAGCTTAGGGAACAACCTCGAAAAACTGTTTTTT. This sequence encodes CASSLGNNLEKLFF.

V and J are TRBV19 and TRBJ2-7; 12 bases match TRBD2. J was trimmed by 3 bases and V by 5 bases; bases with no gene match: 20. The CDR3 is made up of 20 amino acids. The germline V gene has CDR1 LNHDA and CDR2 SQIVND (reference sequence). CDR3 sequence: CASSGQGRTTGTSGFYEQYF. The DNA for the CDR3 is TGTGCCAGTAGTGGGCAGGGGCGGACCACCGGGACTAGCGGGTTCTACGAGCAGTACTTC.

The chain joins TRBV5-1 to TRBJ2-7, with 9 bases that match TRBD1. This CDR3 is 14 amino acids long. Germline V gene data show CDR1 as SGHRS and CDR2 as YFSETQ. J was trimmed by 5 bases and V by 0 bases; bases with no gene match: 3. Here the CDR3 reads CASSLVTGGDEQYF. The DNA of the CDR3 is TGCGCCAGCAGCTTGGTGACAGGGGGAGACGAGCAGTACTTC.

The gene calls are TRBV24-1 and TRBJ1-5; 8 bases are shared with TRBD1. V trimming: 7 bases; J trimming: 4 bases; junction bases outside the gene matches: 8. The length of the CDR3 is 15 residues. Germline assignment: CDR1 KGHDR and CDR2 SFDVKD. DNA for the CDR3: TGTGCCACCAGCGAGGGACAGGTGGCGAATCAGCCCCAGCATTTT. Protein sequence: CATSEGQVANQPQHF.

The chain employs TRBV20-1 and TRBJ2-5; tentatively, D is TRBD1 (6 bases). Germline V gene lookup returns CDR1 DFQATT and CDR2 SNEGSKA (reference sequence). The length of the CDR3 is 16 residues. V was pared by 2 bases and J by 2 bases, with 18 bases between. CDR3 DNA sequence: TGCAGTGCTAGAACAGGGTCCCCGGACTCACAAGAGACCCAGTACTTC. Amino acid sequence: CSARTGSPDSQETQYF.

The chain carries TRBV20-1 and TRBJ1-5; a weak D match, TRBD1 (5 bases). V lost 2 bases, J lost 0 bases, and 17 bases lay in between. The CDR3 covers 17 residues. The germline gives CDR1 DFQATT, CDR2 SNEGSKA (reference sequence). The CDR3 sequence: CSARRGDGGYSNQPQHF. For the CDR3, the DNA is TGCAGTGCTAGACGGGGGGACGGGGGTTATAGCAATCAGCCCCAGCATTTT.

The J gene is TRBJ2-7, the V gene TRBV7-2, with D perhaps being TRBD1 or TRBD2 (5 bases each). The CDR3 length is 15 residues. Germline V lookup: CDR1 SGHTA, CDR2 FQGNSA. V lost 6 bases, J lost 0 bases, and 15 bases lay in between. Written as DNA, the CDR3 is TGTGCCAGCAGTCCAGCGGACACCCGCTCCTACGAGCAGTACTTC. Its translation: CASSPADTRSYEQYF.

Many counts were recorded for this clonotype. The chain's CDR3 is CSATDRGRLLQYF. The CDR3 nucleotides read TGCAGCGCTACGGACAGGGGGCGTCTCTTACAGTACTTC. J is TRBJ2-7 and V is TRBV29-1; 11 bases fit TRBD1. J lost 10 bases, V lost 7 bases, and 12 bases had no gene match. Looked up from germline, CDR1 is SQVTM and CDR2 is ANQGSEA. The length of the CDR3 is 13 residues.

This clonotype has more than one count but fewer than ten. The chain's CDR3 is CSASLTHEQYF. In nucleotides, the CDR3 is TGCAGTGCTTCACTCACCCACGAGCAGTACTTC. The chain uses TRBV20-1 and TRBJ2-7; D unresolved. Per the germline V gene, CDR1 is DFQATT and CDR2 is SNEGSKA (reference sequence). This CDR3 spans 11 amino acids. V was cut by 5 bases and J by 5 bases, with 10 bases left in between.

This clonotype has more than one count but fewer than ten. V usage is TRBV4-1 and J usage is TRBJ1-2, with a possible D match to TRBD1 (6 bases). V lost 0 bases and J 2 bases, leaving 13 bases between the germline ends. This CDR3 contains 16 residues. The germline V gene encodes CDR1 MGHRA and CDR2 YSYEKL. The CDR3 DNA sequence: TGCGCCAGCAGCCAAGAAGAGAGGGGGGCCAACTATGGCTACACCTTC. Translating gives CASSQEERGANYGYTF.

In this sample, this clonotype turned up once. J is TRBJ2-7 and V is TRBV6-5; D is tentatively TRBD1 or TRBD2 (6 bases each). Germline V lookup: CDR1 MNHEY, CDR2 SVGAGI. The CDR3 extends over 12 amino acids. Trimming pared 8 bases from V and 4 bases from J, leaving 12 bases between. The CDR3 here is CASETGGYEQYF. CDR3 nucleotides: TGTGCCAGCGAGACAGGAGGGTACGAGCAGTACTTC.

The gene calls are TRBV29-1 and TRBJ1-1; D remains ambiguous. The V gene lost 8 bases and the J gene lost 0 bases, with 7 bases spanning the gap. The CDR3 runs to 11 residues. The germline gives CDR1 SQVTM, CDR2 ANQGSEA. CDR3 protein: CSRPLNTEAFF. CDR3 nucleotides: TGCAGCCGTCCGTTGAACACTGAAGCTTTCTTT.

The rearrangement uses TRBV7-8 and TRBJ2-7; 7 nucleotides match TRBD1. V shed 4 bases and J 2 bases; nucleotides not matched to a gene: 8. The CDR3 length is 15 residues. Germline CDR1 and CDR2: SGHVS and FQNEAQ. The CDR3 spells CASSSGDSAAYEQYF. Here the CDR3 DNA reads TGTGCCAGCAGCTCAGGGGACAGTGCGGCCTACGAGCAGTACTTC.

This sequence joins TRBV14 and TRBJ2-7; possibly TRBD2 for D (6 bases). Trimming cost V 4 bases and J 3 bases, with 13 bases left between them. The CDR3 totals 14 residues. Germline assignment: CDR1 SGHDN and CDR2 FVKESK. The DNA for the CDR3 is TGTGCCAGCAGCCGCGGGACCCCATACTACGAGCAGTACTTC. Translation gives CASSRGTPYYEQYF.

The chain employs TRBV29-1 and TRBJ2-2, with D maybe TRBD2 (5 bases). The CDR3 is made up of 14 amino acids. The germline CDR1 and CDR2 sequences are SQVTM and ANQGSEA. The germline V and J ends were trimmed by 3 bases and 8 bases, with 16 bases remaining between them. The CDR3 DNA reads TGCAGCGTTGACCGGGATCCTGGAACGGGGGAGCTGTTTTTT. The encoded protein is CSVDRDPGTGELFF.

This clonotype was observed a few times. In nucleotides, the CDR3 is TGTGCCAGCAGTTCGGTAGGGGAACCCTATAATTCACCCCTCCACTTT. Its translation is CASSSVGEPYNSPLHF. The V call is TRBV9, the J call TRBJ1-6, with D perhaps matching TRBD1 (5 bases). The CDR3 has 16 residues. CDR1 is SGDLS and CDR2 is YYNGEE in the germline V gene. V dropped 5 bases and J dropped 2 bases, with 14 bases sitting between them. Supplemented by reference TRBV9 and TRBJ1-6, the full variable domain reads DSGVTQTPKHLITATGQRVTLRCSPRSGDLSVYWYQQSLDQGLQFLIQYYNGEERAKGNILERFSAQQFPDLHSELNLSSLELGDSALYFCASSSVGEPYNSPLHFGNGTRLTVT.

This clonotype has more than one count but fewer than ten. This sequence joins TRBV5-1 and TRBJ2-7, with no clear D. This CDR3 has 14 residues. Germline values: CDR1 SGHRS, CDR2 YFSETQ. The V and J ends lost 4 bases and 1 base respectively, with 12 bases between them. DNA of the CDR3: TGCGCCAGCAGCCCGGCCGGCAGATCCTACGAGCAGTACTTC. Encoded protein: CASSPAGRSYEQYF.

To note about this clonotype: The germline gene is not matched at one end of the junction; a read error may be the cause. V is TRBV29-1 and J is TRBJ2-5, with a possible D match to TRBD2 (5 bases). This CDR3 has 15 amino acids. Germline V lookup: CDR1 SQVTM, CDR2 ANQGSEA. DNA for the CDR3: TGCAGCGTTGAAGATAAGGGAGCGTACCAAGAGACCCAGTGCTTC. Translated, it gives CSVEDKGAYQETQCF.

The J gene is TRBJ2-7, the V gene TRBV12-3 or TRBV12-4; no clear D gene. V was trimmed by 3 bases and J by 5 bases, leaving 14 bases between them. There are 14 residues in the CDR3. The chain's CDR3 is CASSFRSGQDEQYF. In nucleotides, the CDR3 is TGTGCCAGCAGTTTCCGCTCGGGCCAGGACGAGCAGTACTTC.

In its sample, this clonotype was seen once. The rearrangement joins TRBV20-1 to TRBJ1-2; D unclear. This CDR3 is 12 amino acids long. Germline-derived CDR1 and CDR2 are DFQATT and SNEGSKA (reference sequence). V dropped 7 bases and J dropped 3 bases, with 12 bases sitting between them. CDR3 coding DNA: TGCAGTGTCGGCTCCGGGGACTATGGCTACACCTTC. It is translated as CSVGSGDYGYTF.

This clonotype turned up a few times. This sequence joins TRBV2 and TRBJ2-7; D call uncertain. V gave up 6 bases and J gave up 5 bases, with 8 bases separating them. The CDR3 is 11 amino acids. The germline gives CDR1 SNHLY, CDR2 FYNNEI. CDR3 amino acids: CASRGIDEQYF. The CDR3 DNA follows: TGTGCCAGCAGAGGGATCGACGAGCAGTACTTC. Full variable domain (rest looked up from reference TRBV2 and TRBJ2-7): EPEVTQTPSHQVTQMGQEVILRCVPISNHLYFYWYRQILGQKVEFLVSFYNNEISEKSEIFDDQFSVERPDGSNFTLKIRSTKLEDSAMYFCASRGIDEQYFGPGTRLTVT.

This clonotype came up a few times. This rearrangement joins TRBV29-1 to TRBJ2-7; TRBD1 is a possible D gene (5 bases). Germline lookup yields CDR1 SQVTM and CDR2 ANQGSEA. Between the trimmed V and J ends, which lost 1 base and 0 bases, there was a span of 16 bases. The CDR3 sequence is 16 residues long. The CDR3 bases are TGCAGCGTTGAAGGTGCAGGCCAGGGCACCTCCTACGAGCAGTACTTC. Its protein is CSVEGAGQGTSYEQYF.

The V gene is TRBV7-9, the J gene TRBJ1-5; no firm D call. CDR3 length: 14 amino acids. Germline V gives CDR1 SEHNR, CDR2 FQNEAQ (reference sequence). Between the trimmed V and J ends, which lost 5 bases and 7 bases, there was a span of 15 bases. DNA of the CDR3: TGTGCCAGCAGCCCTGTCGGGAGTTTGCAGCCCCAGCATTTT. Translating it yields CASSPVGSLQPQHF. Using reference TRBV7-9 and TRBJ1-5 for the parts outside the CDR3, the full variable domain is DTGVSQNPRHKITKRGQNVTFRCDPISEHNRLYWYRQTLGQGPEFLTYFQNEAQLEKSRLLSDRFSAERPKGSFSTLEIQRTEQGDSAMYLCASSPVGSLQPQHFGDGTRLSIL.

This clonotype was seen only a few times. The chain has TRBV7-2 and TRBJ2-6; no clear D. Germline CDR1 and CDR2: SGHTA and FQGNSA. V lost 2 bases, J lost 2 bases, and 7 bases lay in between. The CDR3 has 15 amino acids. CDR3 in DNA: TGTGCCAGCAGCTTAAACAGCCCTGGGGCCAACGTCCTGACTTTC. Its protein is CASSLNSPGANVLTF.